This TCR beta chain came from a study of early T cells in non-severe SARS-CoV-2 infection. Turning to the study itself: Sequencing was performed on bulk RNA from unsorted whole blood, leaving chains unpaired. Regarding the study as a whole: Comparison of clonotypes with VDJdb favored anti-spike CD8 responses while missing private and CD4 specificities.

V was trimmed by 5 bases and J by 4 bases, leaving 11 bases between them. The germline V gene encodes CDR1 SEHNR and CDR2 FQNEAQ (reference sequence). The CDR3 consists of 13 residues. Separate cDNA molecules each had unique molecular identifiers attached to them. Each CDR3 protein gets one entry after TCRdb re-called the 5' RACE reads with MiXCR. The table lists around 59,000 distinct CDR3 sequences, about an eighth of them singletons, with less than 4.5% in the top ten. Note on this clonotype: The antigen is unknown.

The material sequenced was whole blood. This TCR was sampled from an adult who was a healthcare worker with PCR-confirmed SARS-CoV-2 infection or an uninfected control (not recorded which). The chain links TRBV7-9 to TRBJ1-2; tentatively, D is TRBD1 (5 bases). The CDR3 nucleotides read TGTGCCAGCAGCGAGGGACCAAGCTATGGCTACACCTTC. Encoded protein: CASSEGPSYGYTF. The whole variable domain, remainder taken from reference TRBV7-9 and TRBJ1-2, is DTGVSQNPRHKITKRGQNVTFRCDPISEHNRLYWYRQTLGQGPEFLTYFQNEAQLEKSRLLSDRFSAERPKGSFSTLEIQRTEQGDSAMYLCASSEGPSYGYTFGSGTRLTVV.